The 21 T cell receptor beta chains below come from one sample, sequenced in a study of spatial heterogeneity in lung cancer. Findings and limits, study-wide: It was found that expanded intratumoral alpha and beta TCR counts tracked tumor mutation counts.

The time point: sample taken at primary tumor resection. TCRdb ran MiXCR on the 5' RACE reads and lists one entry per CDR3 protein. The sample has about 13,000 distinct CDR3 sequences, 5.1% seen once. Their antigens remain unidentified. The source was lung tumor tissue, collected at surgery. These receptors were obtained from a male donor with early-stage non-small cell lung cancer.

In this sample, this clonotype turned up many times. This beta chain is a stray read from a library made for alpha chains; its abundance is not meaningful. J is TRBJ2-7 and V is TRBV28; possibly TRBD1 for D (8 bases). CDR1 MDHEN and CDR2 SYDVKM come from the germline V gene. The CDR3 spans 15 residues. V lost 6 bases, J lost 4 bases, and 19 bases lay in between. This CDR3 is CASSPTGDYLYEQYF. The DNA of the CDR3 is TGTGCCAGCAGCCCGACAGGGGACTACCTTTACGAGCAGTACTTC.

This clonotype appeared many times. This beta chain slipped into a library made for alpha chains as a stray read, so its size is not meaningful. The V and J genes are TRBV5-1 and TRBJ2-5; D assignment may be TRBD1 or TRBD2 (5 bases each). CDR1 is SGHRS and CDR2 is YFSETQ in the germline V gene. This CDR3 has 13 residues. The ends were cut back, 0 bases at V and 3 bases at J, with 6 bases in the middle. The CDR3 bases are TGCGCCAGCAGCTTGGGAGGGGAAGAGACCCAGTACTTC. Its protein is CASSLGGEETQYF.

Many counts were recorded for this clonotype. Little can be read into the size of this beta chain, an off-target read in a library designed for alpha chains. The chain couples TRBV7-9 to TRBJ2-5; weak D call: TRBD1 (6 bases). V shed 0 bases and J shed 3 bases, with 11 bases lying between them. Germline CDR1 SEHNR, CDR2 FQNEAQ (reference sequence). The CDR3 consists of 15 residues. CDR3 loop: CASSLAQGLEETQYF. In nucleotides, the CDR3 is TGTGCCAGCAGCTTAGCCCAGGGGCTGGAAGAGACCCAGTACTTC.

The table lists this clonotype with many counts. This beta chain is an unintended read in a library built for alpha chains; its size means little. The chain uses TRBV20-1 and TRBJ2-3; D unclear. The CDR3 is 11 residues long. Germline CDR1 and CDR2: DFQATT and SNEGSKA (reference sequence). CDR3 region: CGLVGTDTQYF. The CDR3 bases are TGCGGCCTAGTGGGCACAGATACGCAGTATTTT.

This clonotype came up many times. The library was designed around alpha chains, so this beta chain is a stray read whose abundance carries little weight. The chain uses TRBV20-1 and TRBJ2-3; D is uncertain. V dropped 1 base and J dropped 2 bases, with 7 bases sitting between them. Germline values: CDR1 DFQATT, CDR2 SNEGSKA (reference sequence). This CDR3 is built from 13 residues. The CDR3 here is CSARGIFTDTQYF. The DNA for the CDR3 is TGCAGTGCTAGAGGCATCTTCACAGATACGCAGTATTTT.

Turning to this clonotype: This beta chain is off target for a library built for alpha chains, so its abundance means little. This chain links TRBV7-2 with TRBJ2-3, with 10 positions matching TRBD1. CDR3 length: 15 residues. The junction had 5 bases not matched to a gene; V was cut back by 5 bases and J by 3 bases. Germline V gene sequence: CDR1 SGHTA, CDR2 FQGNSA. DNA for the CDR3: TGTGCCAGCAGCCAAGACAGGGGGCTTACAGATACGCAGTATTTT. It encodes CASSQDRGLTDTQYF.

This clonotype was picked up many times. As an off-target read in a library built for alpha chains, this beta chain has a frequency of little significance. The rearrangement links TRBV7-9 to TRBJ1-1, with TRBD1 as a possible D gene (5 bases). The CDR3 has 15 residues. In germline, CDR1 is SEHNR, CDR2 FQNEAQ (reference sequence). V was cut by 5 bases and J by 0 bases, with 13 bases left in between. CDR3 loop: CASSPRGGMNTEAFF. CDR3 in DNA: TGTGCCAGCAGCCCCCGTGGGGGTATGAACACTGAAGCTTTCTTT. Together with reference TRBV7-9 and TRBJ1-1, the CDR3 gives the full variable domain: DTGVSQNPRHKITKRGQNVTFRCDPISEHNRLYWYRQTLGQGPEFLTYFQNEAQLEKSRLLSDRFSAERPKGSFSTLEIQRTEQGDSAMYLCASSPRGGMNTEAFFGQGTRLTVV.

Concerning this clonotype itself: With the library built for alpha chains, this beta chain is off target and its frequency is not meaningful. V and J are TRBV20-1 and TRBJ1-1, with D unresolved. CDR3 length: 13 residues. Trimming took off 4 bases at V and 6 bases at J, with 15 bases between the two ends. Germline CDR1 reads DFQATT; CDR2 reads SNEGSKA (reference sequence). The chain's CDR3 is CSAMEDSDAEAFF. DNA of the CDR3: TGCAGTGCTATGGAGGATTCGGACGCTGAAGCTTTCTTT.

This clonotype was detected many times. Since the library was made to target alpha chains, this beta chain is a stray read and its abundance is not meaningful. The chain carries TRBV20-1 and TRBJ2-1; D is unclear. This CDR3 has 10 residues. Trimming pared 3 bases from V and 7 bases from J, leaving 4 bases between. Germline lookup yields CDR1 DFQATT and CDR2 SNEGSKA (reference sequence). The chain's CDR3 is CSARENEQFF. The DNA for the CDR3 is TGCAGTGCTAGGGAAAATGAGCAGTTCTTC.

This clonotype was seen at least ten times. Within a library made for alpha chains, this beta chain is off target, and its count is uninformative. CDR3 nucleotide sequence: TGTGCCAGCAGCCTGCGCATCTCCTACGAGCAGTACTTC. This translates into CASSLRISYEQYF. The chain carries TRBV9 and TRBJ2-7; no clear D. CDR3 length equals 13 residues. The V end lost 4 bases, the J end lost 0 bases, and 8 bases lay between the germline ends. CDR1 and CDR2 from the germline V gene are SGDLS and YYNGEE. Based on the CDR3 plus reference TRBV9 and TRBJ2-7, the full variable domain is DSGVTQTPKHLITATGQRVTLRCSPRSGDLSVYWYQQSLDQGLQFLIQYYNGEERAKGNILERFSAQQFPDLHSELNLSSLELGDSALYFCASSLRISYEQYFGPGTRLTVT.

In regard to this clonotype: In a library made to pick up alpha chains, this beta chain is a stray read with a size that means little. This chain joins TRBV6-6 and TRBJ2-5; 9 bases are a match to TRBD2. Germline CDR1 MNHNY, CDR2 SVGAGI (reference sequence). Trimming at V came to 2 bases and at J to 4 bases, leaving 5 bases not matched to a gene. CDR3 length equals 15 residues. This chain's CDR3 is CASSYLAGIRETQYF. In DNA, the CDR3 is TGTGCCAGCAGTTACCTAGCGGGGATCCGAGAGACCCAGTACTTC.

This clonotype was seen only a few times. This beta chain represents an off-target read in a library built for alpha chains; its size is of limited meaning. The chain employs TRBV18 and TRBJ1-2; TRBD1 matches at 8 bases. The V gene end was trimmed by 3 bases and the J gene end by 2 bases; junction bases not matched to a gene: 8. CDR1 is KGHSH, CDR2 LQKENI, per germline. This CDR3 region has 16 residues. CDR3 residues: CASSPGQGALNYGYTF. Written as DNA, the CDR3 is TGTGCCAGCTCACCTGGACAGGGCGCCTTAAACTATGGCTACACCTTC.

This clonotype was detected ten times or more. Because this beta chain is a stray read in a library intended to capture alpha chains, its abundance should not be given much weight. The chain carries TRBV20-1 and TRBJ2-7, with 9 bases aligning to TRBD2. The V segment lost 1 base and the J segment 0 bases; nucleotides outside the gene matches: 7. CDR3 size: 16 residues. The germline gives CDR1 DFQATT, CDR2 SNEGSKA (reference sequence). The CDR3 coding sequence is TGCAGTGCTAGAGGGACTAGCGCCATTAGCTCCTACGAGCAGTACTTC. Translated, it gives CSARGTSAISSYEQYF.

This clonotype was counted at least ten times. The library was built for alpha chains, so this beta chain is an off-target read and its size means little. V usage is TRBV11-3 and J usage is TRBJ2-5; a possible D gene is TRBD1 (5 bases). The CDR3 is 13 residues long. Looked up from germline, CDR1 is SGHNT and CDR2 is YENEEA. V lost 5 bases, J lost 1 base, and 8 bases lay in between. CDR3 DNA: TGTGCCAGCAGCCGAGACAGCCAAGAGACCCAGTACTTC. Translating gives CASSRDSQETQYF.

At least ten counts were recorded for this clonotype. This beta chain slipped into a library made for alpha chains as a stray read, so its size is not meaningful. The genes are TRBV6-2 or TRBV6-3 and TRBJ2-1, with TRBD1 as a possible D gene (5 bases). The V gene lost 5 bases and the J gene lost 12 bases, with 14 bases spanning the gap. The V gene's germline CDR1 is MNHEY and CDR2 SVGEGT. This CDR3 region has 12 residues. CDR3 nucleotides: TGTGCCAGCAGTCCTCAGGGTTTCGGGCAGTTCTTC. Translating it yields CASSPQGFGQFF.

This clonotype was recorded at least ten times. A library prepared for alpha chains yielded this beta chain as an off-target read; its size is of little meaning. The chain carries TRBV27 and TRBJ1-2, with a tentative D call TRBD1 (5 bases). Germline-derived CDR1 and CDR2 are MNHEY and SMNVEV (reference sequence). V gave up 0 bases and J gave up 7 bases, with 18 bases separating them. This CDR3 has 16 amino acids. CDR3 protein: CASSLSIFPLRGGYTF. The CDR3 DNA is TGTGCCAGCAGTTTATCGATTTTCCCCTTAAGGGGTGGCTACACCTTC.

This clonotype is medium-sized (0.01 to 0.1%) within its sample. A library made for alpha chains picked up this beta chain off target, so its size means little. The chain has TRBV28 and TRBJ2-7; 11 bases agree with TRBD1. There are 15 residues in the CDR3. CDR1 and CDR2 (germline): MDHEN, SYDVKM. Losses at the gene ends were 5 bases for V and 2 bases for J; bases not matched to a gene: 5. The CDR3 coding sequence is TGTGCCAGCAGTGGACAGGGGGCTGGTGCCTACGAGCAGTACTTC. Protein: CASSGQGAGAYEQYF.

This clonotype was observed many times. Within a library made for alpha chains, this beta chain is off target, and its count is uninformative. The rearrangement links TRBV6-6 to TRBJ2-2, with D possibly being TRBD1 (6 bases). The CDR3 is made up of 18 amino acids. Trimming left V 7 bases short and J 3 bases short, with 24 bases between. Germline assignment: CDR1 MNHNY and CDR2 SVGAGI (reference sequence). The chain's CDR3 is CASTPTGIMGHDTGELFF. The DNA for the CDR3 is TGTGCCAGCACCCCTACAGGGATAATGGGACATGACACCGGGGAGCTGTTTTTT.

In regard to this clonotype: As an off-target read in a library built for alpha chains, this beta chain has a frequency of little significance. CDR3 sequence (DNA): TGTGCCACCAGCCAGGGACCCCGTAGCGAGCAGTACTTC. This encodes CATSQGPRSEQYF. The V call is TRBV15, the J call TRBJ2-7; D may be TRBD1 or TRBD2 (5 bases each). The CDR3 contains 13 residues. Germline V gene sequence: CDR1 LNHNV, CDR2 YYDKDF (reference sequence). V lost 5 bases and J lost 6, with 14 bases in between. The full variable domain, in which reference TRBV15 and TRBJ2-7 provide the parts outside the CDR3, is DAMVIQNPRYQVTQFGKPVTLSCSQTLNHNVMYWYQQKSSQAPKLLFHYYDKDFNNEADTPDNFQSRRPNTSFCFLDIRSPGLGDTAMYLCATSQGPRSEQYFGPGTRLTVT.

This clonotype was seen many times. Since the library was made to target alpha chains, this beta chain is a stray read and its abundance is not meaningful. The rearrangement joins TRBV9 to TRBJ2-3; D gene unclear. CDR3 length equals 15 residues. Deletions cut 2 bases from V and 2 bases from J, with 12 bases between. Germline V gives CDR1 SGDLS, CDR2 YYNGEE. The CDR3: CASSVDPLPTDTQYF. The CDR3 DNA reads TGTGCCAGCAGCGTGGATCCTCTCCCCACAGATACGCAGTATTTT.

Ten or more counts support this clonotype. Because this beta chain is a stray read in a library intended to capture alpha chains, its abundance should not be given much weight. This chain connects TRBV20-1 to TRBJ1-1; D remains unclear. Trimming shortened V by 6 bases and J by 5 bases, and 10 bases separated the two germline ends. Germline lookup yields CDR1 DFQATT and CDR2 SNEGSKA (reference sequence). The CDR3 extends over 11 amino acids. This chain's CDR3 is CSASHGTEAFF. For the CDR3, the DNA is TGCAGTGCCAGCCACGGGACTGAAGCTTTCTTT.